This T cell receptor (beta chain) was sequenced for a study of beta chain features in type 1 diabetes. The V gene lost 7 bases and the J gene lost 3 bases, with 10 bases spanning the gap. Germline assignment: CDR1 SQVTM and CDR2 ANQGSEA. The CDR3 is 11 amino acids. The sample holds many counts of this clone. Reverse transcription of all isolated RNA meant that expressed TCRB transcripts were sequenced. Clones were read by immunoSEQ multiplex PCR, and TCRdb kept only the in-frame ones, dropping some. The repertoire holds hundreds of thousands of clones, with 6.5% to 10% as singletons. The sequenced sample was central memory CD4+ T cells from blood. V gene TRBV29-1 combines with J gene TRBJ2-7; no clear D. This sequence was found in a woman aged 18 to 35 in good health. In nucleotides, the CDR3 is TGCAGCGCTACTGTACACTACGAGCAGTACTTC. Translated, it gives CSATVHYEQYF.